The entry below describes one T cell receptor (beta chain). CDR3 length: 14 amino acids. V lost 4 bases and J 7 bases, leaving 15 bases between the germline ends. Germline V gives CDR1 SGHRS, CDR2 YFSETQ. The protocol was immunoSEQ multiplex PCR, while the TCRdb copy is restricted to in-frame clones and leaves out a portion. This table holds roughly 100,000 clones, approximately 84% found once. This sample was taken from a study of T cell responses to AZD1222 COVID-19 vaccine. The source is an adult in good health. The sample in question was peripheral blood, obtained on day 0 of AZD1222 vaccination. V gene TRBV5-1 combines with J gene TRBJ1-5; TRBD1 might be the D (5 bases). The CDR3 region is CASSESGPFQPQHF. For the CDR3, the DNA is TGCGCCAGCAGCGAGTCGGGACCCTTCCAGCCCCAGCATTTT.